This entry features one TCR beta chain sequence. Assay: immunoSEQ multiplex PCR; the TCRdb copy retains only in-frame clones and omits some. The sample has about 210,000 clones, 90% to 95% seen once. These data originate in a study of blood T cell repertoires in COVID-19. This TCR derives from a man aged 25 to 40 with acute or convalescent COVID-19. The sample comprised peripheral blood.

The CDR3 loop is CASSYAQEGNTIYF. Here the CDR3 DNA reads TGTGCCAGCAGTTACGCACAGGAGGGAAACACCATATATTTT. The chain links TRBV6-5 to TRBJ1-3, with D possibly being TRBD1 (5 bases). Germline V gene sequence: CDR1 MNHEY, CDR2 SVGAGI. Trimming stripped 2 bases from V and 4 bases from J, with 9 bases between. CDR3 size: 14 residues.